The entry below describes one T cell receptor (beta chain). Data came from immunoSEQ multiplex PCR; TCRdb stores just in-frame clones and leaves some out. The data hold 140,000 or so clones, with approximately 82% observed a single time. This record belongs to a study of blood T cell repertoires in COVID-19. Input material: peripheral blood. This sequence was found in a man aged 55 to 69 with active or convalescent COVID-19.

The CDR3 region has the DNA TGTGCCAGCAGCCACAGGGGAACAAAAAACATTCAGTACTTC. Protein: CASSHRGTKNIQYF. The chain is built from TRBV5-6 and TRBJ2-4; 7 bases map to TRBD1. The CDR3 consists of 14 residues. Germline assignment: CDR1 SGHDT and CDR2 YYEEEE. V lost 4 bases, J lost 4 bases, and 5 bases stayed unmatched.